The clone carrying this T cell receptor (beta chain) has a count of ten or more. From the 5' RACE reads, TCRdb called clonotypes with MiXCR, one entry per CDR3 protein. The data show 140,000 to 150,000 distinct CDR3 sequences, roughly 6.3% seen once. The source of the sample is a study of T-cell memory formation after mild COVID-19. The receptor's source is an adult woman who had mild COVID-19 (a few samples of this study predate the infection). Cell type and time point are not known. The sequencing input was PBMCs or a T cell subset sorted from them (not recorded which).

CDR3 sequence: CAISTTGVNSPLHF. The DNA of the CDR3 is TGTGCCATCAGTACCACAGGGGTTAATTCACCCCTCCACTTT. The V and J genes are TRBV10-3 and TRBJ1-6; 7 nucleotides match TRBD1. Losses at the gene ends were 5 bases for V and 6 bases for J; bases not matched to a gene: 4. The CDR3 totals 14 residues. Germline V gene data show CDR1 as ENHRY and CDR2 as SYGVKD.